Listed below are T cell receptor beta chains from one sample, sequenced in a study of T cells expressing NK-cell markers. One entry per CDR3 protein, without DNA, is what TCRdb gives after re-calling the 5' RACE reads. The repertoire table contains more than 250,000 distinct CDR3 sequences. The specimen was blood T cells: a sorted CD56 or NKG2C T cell subset, CD4+ or CD8+ T cells, or bulk PBMC T cells (not recorded which). Every receptor here comes from a man between 18 and 29 years old in good health. Both conserved end residues are part of each CDR3.

j_gene: TRBJ1-5
v_gene: TRBV15
CDR3aa: CATSRAGVKDQPQHF

j_gene: TRBJ2-7
v_gene: TRBV6-5
CDR3aa: CASSYRVGSYEQYF

j_gene: TRBJ2-1
v_gene: TRBV6-2/TRBV6-3
CDR3aa: CASSRASDSVEQFF

j_gene: TRBJ2-1
v_gene: TRBV11-1
CDR3aa: CASSLGGLAGGPPYNEQFF

j_gene: TRBJ1-5
v_gene: TRBV9
CDR3aa: CASSVTGEGQPQHF

j_gene: TRBJ1-5
v_gene: TRBV12-3/TRBV12-4
CDR3aa: CASRLWGGGGQPQHF

j_gene: TRBJ1-1
v_gene: TRBV18
CDR3aa: CASSPETGTEAFF

j_gene: TRBJ2-1
v_gene: TRBV4-3
CDR3aa: CASSHRTSGVNEQFF

j_gene: TRBJ2-5
v_gene: TRBV24-1
CDR3aa: CATSDQGTGRETQYF

j_gene: TRBJ2-1
v_gene: TRBV20-1
CDR3aa: CSASGAATSLNEQFF

j_gene: TRBJ2-1
v_gene: TRBV11-2
CDR3aa: CASSPRVLAGNEQFF

j_gene: TRBJ2-7
v_gene: TRBV4-2
CDR3aa: CASSQVSGQGALYEQYF

j_gene: TRBJ2-1
v_gene: TRBV11-2
CDR3aa: CASSPGRREYYNEQFF

j_gene: TRBJ2-1
v_gene: TRBV29-1
CDR3aa: CSGVTGTSGHNEQFF

j_gene: TRBJ2-1
v_gene: TRBV6-5
CDR3aa: CASSYRFLAGPSYNEQFF

j_gene: TRBJ2-3
v_gene: TRBV29-1
CDR3aa: CSVGRRLAGGPTDTQYF

j_gene: TRBJ2-3
v_gene: TRBV20-1
CDR3aa: CSATGLAGGSADTQYF

j_gene: TRBJ1-6
v_gene: TRBV12-3/TRBV12-4
CDR3aa: CASSSKQGLADSSPLHF

j_gene: TRBJ2-3
v_gene: TRBV19
CDR3aa: CATRTLSSDTQYF

j_gene: TRBJ2-1
v_gene: TRBV20-1
CDR3aa: CSARDWALGYNEQFF

j_gene: TRBJ2-5
v_gene: TRBV7-6
CDR3aa: CASSVERGAETQYF

j_gene: TRBJ2-5
v_gene: TRBV6-2/TRBV6-3
CDR3aa: CASSYDLLKMGTQYF

j_gene: TRBJ1-3
v_gene: TRBV29-1
CDR3aa: CSVAVSGNTIYF